The 21 T cell receptor beta chains below all came from one sample that was sequenced in a study of identifying expanded T cells in peripheral blood. Clones were sequenced by immunoSEQ multiplex PCR, and TCRdb holds only the in-frame ones, with some missing. The data show about 110,000 clones, with less than 90% seen just once and 8.4% held by the top ten. The material sequenced was blood. These receptor sequences come from a person aged 18 to 70 in good health.

For this clone: The same CDR3 arises from other DNA sequences in this sample as well. This chain uses TRBV7-9 with TRBJ2-7; no clear D gene. Trimming cost V 0 bases and J 2 bases, with 8 bases left between them. The CDR3 is 14 amino acids. The V gene's germline CDR1 is SEHNR and CDR2 FQNEAQ (reference sequence). CDR3 in amino acids: CASSLAGTTYEQYF. The DNA of the CDR3 is TGTGCCAGCAGCTTAGCGGGAACTACCTACGAGCAGTACTTC. Variable domain in full (rest from reference TRBV7-9 and TRBJ2-7): DTGVSQNPRHKITKRGQNVTFRCDPISEHNRLYWYRQTLGQGPEFLTYFQNEAQLEKSRLLSDRFSAERPKGSFSTLEIQRTEQGDSAMYLCASSLAGTTYEQYFGPGTRLTVT.

This clone was seen only a few times. This chain uses TRBV29-1 with TRBJ1-4; tentative D call: TRBD1 (6 bases). The germline gives CDR1 SQVTM, CDR2 ANQGSEA. Trimming took off 3 bases at V and 8 bases at J, with 13 bases between the two ends. The CDR3 is made up of 13 amino acids. In DNA form, the CDR3 reads TGCAGCGTTGAGTCAGCTGGGGGCGAAAAACTGTTTTTT. Its protein is CSVESAGGEKLFF.

This clone was observed a handful of times. The chain couples TRBV27 to TRBJ2-7, with D unclear. Germline assignment: CDR1 MNHEY and CDR2 SMNVEV (reference sequence). Trimming shortened V by 4 bases and J by 0 bases, and 13 bases separated the two germline ends. The CDR3 length is 15 residues. CDR3 in DNA: TGTGCCAGCAGTTCGACGACTGCCAGCTCCTACGAGCAGTACTTC. It yields the protein CASSSTTASSYEQYF.

This clone was seen only a few times. The chain combines TRBV5-8 with TRBJ2-5; 9 bases are shared with TRBD2. With 0 bases clipped from V and 5 bases from J, the junction kept 8 bases outside the gene matches. CDR3 length: 16 amino acids. Germline V lookup: CDR1 SGHTS, CDR2 YDEGEE. The CDR3 DNA is TGTGCCAGCAGCTTGGCCAGGATAGCGGGAGTGGAGACCCAGTACTTC. It translates to CASSLARIAGVETQYF.

The genes are TRBV30 and TRBJ2-3; 9 bases fit TRBD2. Germline V gene data show CDR1 as GTSNPN and CDR2 as SVGIG (reference sequence). Unmatched junction bases numbered 13, after V lost 6 bases and J lost 6 bases. The CDR3 has 15 residues. Here the CDR3 reads CACTRGGVSTDTQYF. In DNA, the CDR3 is TGTGCCTGTACGCGGGGGGGCGTCTCAACGGATACGCAGTATTTT.

CDR3 amino acids: CASSPPRGILTDTQYF. The CDR3 DNA reads as TGTGCCAGCTCACCCCCCAGAGGGATCCTCACAGATACGCAGTATTTT. The chain joins TRBV18 to TRBJ2-3; perhaps TRBD2 as D (5 bases). The CDR3 is made up of 16 amino acids. The germline CDR1 and CDR2 sequences are KGHSH and LQKENI. V lost 3 bases, J lost 2 bases, and 15 bases lay in between.

The chain has TRBV29-1 and TRBJ1-1; D call uncertain. This CDR3 is 14 amino acids long. Germline loops: CDR1 SQVTM, CDR2 ANQGSEA. V was trimmed by 6 bases and J by 2 bases, leaving 16 bases between them. The CDR3 protein is CSVMGSPVNTEAFF. The CDR3 DNA reads TGCAGCGTGATGGGGTCCCCCGTTAACACTGAAGCTTTCTTT.

The chain employs TRBV30 and TRBJ1-1; no clear D gene. CDR1 and CDR2 (germline): GTSNPN, SVGIG (reference sequence). Trimming left V 1 base short and J 9 bases short, with 18 bases between. The CDR3 covers 14 residues. CDR3 amino acids: CAWSALGSAIQAFF. The CDR3 DNA is TGTGCCTGGAGTGCCTTGGGATCTGCAATCCAAGCTTTCTTT.

V and J are TRBV2 and TRBJ2-3; D is uncertain. CDR3 size: 12 residues. Trimming shortened V by 6 bases and J by 2 bases, and 6 bases separated the two germline ends. Germline loops: CDR1 SNHLY, CDR2 FYNNEI. CDR3 DNA sequence: TGTGCCAGCAGGACGCCCACAGATACGCAGTATTTT. This encodes CASRTPTDTQYF.

The chain links TRBV28 to TRBJ1-5, with a weak D call TRBD1 (5 bases). Germline V gene lookup returns CDR1 MDHEN and CDR2 SYDVKM. CDR3 length: 17 residues. The V gene lost 3 bases and the J gene lost 2 bases, with 17 bases spanning the gap. CDR3 bases: TGTGCCAGCAGTTTTGATGGCAGGGTAAGGGGCAATCAGCCCCAGCATTTT. This translates into CASSFDGRVRGNQPQHF.

The chain employs TRBV4-1 and TRBJ1-4; D not resolved. This CDR3 spans 17 amino acids. Germline V lookup: CDR1 MGHRA, CDR2 YSYEKL. V dropped 2 bases and J dropped 4 bases, with 17 bases sitting between them. The CDR3 reads CASSQLPYRGLNEKLFF. For the CDR3, the DNA is TGCGCCAGCAGCCAACTCCCTTACCGTGGCCTTAATGAAAAACTGTTTTTT.

The chain is built from TRBV2 and TRBJ2-7; tentatively, D is TRBD1 or TRBD2 (5 bases each). V was trimmed by 6 bases and J by 6 bases, leaving 15 bases between them. Germline V gene data show CDR1 as SNHLY and CDR2 as FYNNEI. The CDR3 runs to 13 residues. The chain's CDR3 is CASSRDGGSEQYF. The CDR3 bases are TGTGCCAGCAGCCGGGACGGCGGCTCCGAGCAGTACTTC.

The chain recombines TRBV6-1 with TRBJ1-1, with 7 bases that match TRBD1. In germline, CDR1 is MNHNS, CDR2 SASEGT. V trimming: 4 bases; J trimming: 5 bases; junction bases outside the gene matches: 1. The CDR3 has 12 amino acids. DNA of the CDR3: TGTGCCAGCAGTGGACAGGGTACTGAAGCTTTCTTT. It yields the protein CASSGQGTEAFF.

The V and J genes are TRBV4-2 and TRBJ2-1; 9 nucleotides agree with TRBD1. The ends lost 1 base at V and 6 bases at J; junction bases unmatched: 7. Germline values: CDR1 LGHNA, CDR2 YNFKEQ. This CDR3 is built from 16 residues. CDR3 sequence reads: CASSQVDGQGINEQFF. The CDR3 DNA is TGTGCCAGCAGCCAAGTCGACGGACAGGGGATCAATGAGCAGTTCTTC.

The genes are TRBV6-5 and TRBJ2-5; D is undetermined. The ends were cut back, 0 bases at V and 5 bases at J, with 13 bases in the middle. Germline loops: CDR1 MNHEY, CDR2 SVGAGI. This CDR3 is built from 15 residues. The CDR3 DNA sequence: TGTGCCAGCAGTTACTCGATTCGGATTTCGGAGACCCAGTACTTC. Protein: CASSYSIRISETQYF.

The chain uses TRBV2 and TRBJ2-7, with D unclear. With 5 bases removed from V and 0 bases from J, the gap between germline ends came to 5 bases. Germline values: CDR1 SNHLY, CDR2 FYNNEI. The CDR3 sequence is 12 residues long. CDR3 loop: CASSYTSYEQYF. The CDR3 DNA follows: TGTGCCAGCAGTTACACCTCCTACGAGCAGTACTTC. Filled out from reference TRBV2 and TRBJ2-7, the complete variable domain reads EPEVTQTPSHQVTQMGQEVILRCVPISNHLYFYWYRQILGQKVEFLVSFYNNEISEKSEIFDDQFSVERPDGSNFTLKIRSTKLEDSAMYFCASSYTSYEQYFGPGTRLTVT.

The genes are TRBV19 and TRBJ1-2; D is unclear. Germline V gene sequence: CDR1 LNHDA, CDR2 SQIVND (reference sequence). Trimming took 7 bases from V and 4 from J, leaving 16 bases between them. This CDR3 has 14 amino acids. The CDR3 bases are TGTGCCAGTACCCCACTGGGTCTGACCTATGGCTACACCTTC. It is translated as CASTPLGLTYGYTF.

J is TRBJ2-2 and V is TRBV7-2; 12 nucleotides match TRBD2. V lost 5 bases and J lost 7; bases outside the gene matches: 8. Germline assignment: CDR1 SGHTA and CDR2 FQGNSA. The CDR3 spans 16 residues. The CDR3 protein is CASSIGLAGKSGELFF. In DNA, the CDR3 is TGTGCCAGCAGCATCGGACTAGCGGGGAAAAGCGGGGAGCTGTTTTTT.

The chain is built from TRBV7-6 and TRBJ1-1; D uncertain. Trimming removed 2 bases at V and 0 bases at J, with 4 bases between. This CDR3 has 13 amino acids. Per germline, CDR1 SGHVS and CDR2 FNYEAQ. The CDR3 region is CASSLRLNTEAFF. DNA of the CDR3: TGTGCCAGCAGCTTACGGTTGAACACTGAAGCTTTCTTT.

The chain has TRBV5-5 and TRBJ2-7; weak D call: TRBD2 (5 bases). Germline CDR1 reads SGHKS; CDR2 reads YYEKEE (reference sequence). The CDR3 totals 14 residues. Trimming removed 2 bases from V and 4 bases from J, with 13 bases in between. CDR3 bases: TGTGCCAGCAGCTTAACGGGGAAAACTTACGAGCAGTACTTC. Its translation: CASSLTGKTYEQYF.

This clone was counted a few times. This chain links TRBV30 with TRBJ2-2; D ambiguous. The CDR3 runs to 13 residues. Trimming stripped 3 bases from V and 0 bases from J, with 5 bases between. Germline V gives CDR1 GTSNPN, CDR2 SVGIG (reference sequence). Here the CDR3 DNA reads TGTGCCTGGAGGTACCCGAACACCGGGGAGCTGTTTTTT. Its protein is CAWRYPNTGELFF.